The 5 T cell receptor beta chains below all came from one sample that was sequenced in a study of cytomegalovirus exposure and HLA in healthy donors. 13 Jbeta primers and 60 Vbeta primers were used for the PCR. The method was immunoSEQ multiplex PCR; TCRdb's version includes in-frame clones alone and lacks a portion of them. The sample records some 150,000 clones, 77% being singletons. The sample comprised PBMCs. The origin of the receptors is a woman aged 25 to 39 in good health and CMV-seronegative.

V usage is TRBV13 and J usage is TRBJ1-1, with TRBD1 identical over 7 bases. From germline, CDR1 is PRHDT and CDR2 FYEKMQ (reference sequence). The length of the CDR3 is 16 residues. Trimming at V came to 5 bases and at J to 2 bases, leaving 11 bases not matched to a gene. CDR3 DNA: TGTGCCAGCAGCCCCGGAAGGACAGGAGCAAACACTGAAGCTTTCTTT. Encoded protein: CASSPGRTGANTEAFF.

The V call is TRBV5-1, the J call TRBJ2-1; the match to TRBD2 covers 10 bases. Per germline, CDR1 SGHRS and CDR2 YFSETQ. There are 18 residues in the CDR3. Trimming took 2 bases from V and 0 from J; bases not matched to a gene: 8. CDR3 residues: CASSFTAGGPGSYNEQFF. The CDR3 bases are TGCGCCAGCAGCTTTACAGCGGGAGGGCCGGGCTCCTACAATGAGCAGTTCTTC.

The chain uses TRBV5-1 and TRBJ2-5; D ambiguous. The V and J ends lost 0 bases and 7 bases respectively, with 10 bases between them. Per the germline V gene, CDR1 is SGHRS and CDR2 is YFSETQ. This CDR3 is 13 amino acids long. The CDR3 protein is CASSLVVSWTQYF. The CDR3 DNA sequence: TGCGCCAGCAGCTTGGTTGTTTCGTGGACCCAGTACTTC.

This clone was recorded once. This rearrangement joins TRBV19 to TRBJ1-2; 8 bases are shared with TRBD1. The CDR3 spans 15 residues. The V gene end was trimmed by 6 bases and the J gene end by 0 bases; junction bases not matched to a gene: 6. Germline-derived CDR1 and CDR2 are LNHDA and SQIVND (reference sequence). This CDR3 reads CASSVTGVPNYGYTF. The CDR3 DNA follows: TGTGCCAGTAGCGTGACAGGGGTTCCTAACTATGGCTACACCTTC.

The table lists this clone with a few counts. This rearrangement joins TRBV5-1 to TRBJ1-2; D possibly corresponds to TRBD1 (6 bases). Deletions cut 0 bases from V and 6 bases from J, with 12 bases between. Germline values: CDR1 SGHRS, CDR2 YFSETQ. The CDR3 contains 14 residues. The CDR3 is CASSLVAGADGYTF. The CDR3 nucleotides read TGCGCCAGCAGCTTGGTCGCGGGGGCGGATGGCTACACCTTC. The full variable domain, rest sourced from reference TRBV5-1 and TRBJ1-2, is KAGVTQTPRYLIKTRGQQVTLSCSPISGHRSVSWYQQTPGQGLQFLFEYFSETQRNKGNFPGRFSGRQFSNSRSEMNVSTLELGDSALYLCASSLVAGADGYTFGSGTRLTVV.